One and the same sample provided the 10 T cell receptor beta chains below, sequenced in a study of cytomegalovirus exposure and HLA in healthy donors. Some clones are missing from TCRdb's copy, which holds only in-frame ones; the method was immunoSEQ multiplex PCR. Here the sample spans hundreds of thousands of clones, 86% being singletons. The sequencing input was PBMCs. All receptors come from a woman under 30 in good health and CMV-seronegative.

This chain uses TRBV28 with TRBJ2-1, with TRBD2 matching 15 bases. This CDR3 has 20 residues. Trimming removed 5 bases from V and 7 bases from J; junction bases left unmatched: 18. The germline CDR1 and CDR2 sequences are MDHEN and SYDVKM. The CDR3 loop is CASSPLGTSGRIGGGNEQFF. CDR3 sequence (DNA): TGTGCCAGCAGTCCCCTCGGGACTAGCGGGAGGATCGGAGGTGGAAATGAGCAGTTCTTC.

The chain couples TRBV6-1 to TRBJ2-7, with 13 bases that match TRBD2. This CDR3 is 15 amino acids long. The germline CDR1 and CDR2 sequences are MNHNS and SASEGT. Unmatched junction bases numbered 10, after V lost 5 bases and J lost 9 bases. CDR3 in amino acids: CASSPSGTSGAGQYF. CDR3 coding DNA: TGTGCCAGCAGTCCCTCCGGGACTAGCGGGGCGGGGCAGTACTTC.

In its sample, this clone was seen once. The CDR3 protein is CACPSRRDRSLSGNTIYF. For the CDR3, the DNA is TGTGCCTGTCCATCCCGGCGGGACAGGAGCCTCTCTGGAAACACCATATATTTT. The genes are TRBV30 and TRBJ1-3; TRBD1 agrees at 8 bases. Germline V gene lookup returns CDR1 GTSNPN and CDR2 SVGIG (reference sequence). The CDR3 runs to 18 residues. J gave up 0 bases and V 6 bases, and 16 bases lay outside the gene matches. Full variable domain (missing parts from reference TRBV30 and TRBJ1-3): SQTIHQWPATLVQPVGSPLSLECTVEGTSNPNLYWYRQAAGRGLQLLFYSVGIGQISSEVPQNLSASRPQDRQFILSSKKLLLSDSGFYLCACPSRRDRSLSGNTIYFGEGSWLTVV.

The J gene is TRBJ2-3, the V gene TRBV11-2; 11 nucleotides align to TRBD2. With V trimmed by 5 bases and J by 0 bases, 10 bases remained unmatched. The CDR3 contains 18 residues. Germline lookup yields CDR1 SGHAT and CDR2 FQNNGV. The CDR3 sequence: CASSPTSGTLGSTDTQYF. CDR3 coding DNA: TGTGCCAGCAGCCCGACTAGCGGGACCCTGGGGAGCACAGATACGCAGTATTTT.

This chain uses TRBV27 with TRBJ2-1, with 10 bases matching TRBD2. Germline lookup yields CDR1 MNHEY and CDR2 SMNVEV (reference sequence). The V and J ends lost 2 bases and 9 bases, in that order; junction bases with no gene match: 4. The CDR3 loop spans 14 amino acids. CDR3 sequence reads: CASSLASGRREQFF. The CDR3 bases are TGTGCCAGCAGTTTAGCTAGCGGGAGACGTGAGCAGTTCTTC.

V is TRBV7-9 and J is TRBJ2-7; TRBD2 agrees at 8 bases. Germline CDR1 and CDR2: SEHNR and FQNEAQ (reference sequence). Germline trimming cut 5 bases from V and 2 bases from J; bases unmatched to any gene: 8. The CDR3 extends over 15 amino acids. CDR3 protein: CASSPGLVAPYEQYF. The DNA for the CDR3 is TGTGCCAGCAGCCCGGGACTAGTTGCGCCCTACGAGCAGTACTTC.

The V call is TRBV10-3, the J call TRBJ2-3; 9 positions agree with TRBD1. The CDR3 sequence is 16 residues long. V dropped 4 bases and J dropped 1; count of bases not matched to a gene: 6. CDR1 is ENHRY, CDR2 SYGVKD, per germline. DNA for the CDR3: TGTGCCATCAGTGGCGGGACAGGGTACGGCACAGATACGCAGTATTTT. It is translated as CAISGGTGYGTDTQYF.

This chain links TRBV28 with TRBJ1-1, with 10 positions matching TRBD1. Unmatched junction bases numbered 8, after V lost 6 bases and J lost 7 bases. This CDR3 has 14 amino acids. CDR1 and CDR2 (germline): MDHEN, SYDVKM. The CDR3 here is CASRRDRGQGEAFF. CDR3 coding DNA: TGTGCCAGCAGACGAGACAGGGGGCAGGGTGAAGCTTTCTTT.

The chain links TRBV10-2 to TRBJ1-2, with TRBD1 identical over 7 bases. Trimming took 7 bases from V and 8 from J; bases not matched to a gene: 7. The germline V gene encodes CDR1 WSHSY and CDR2 SAAADI. This CDR3 comprises 12 residues. Here the CDR3 DNA reads TGCGCCAGCATAGACAGGGCGGGAGGCTACACCTTC. Residues: CASIDRAGGYTF.

A single count supports this clone. V and J are TRBV30 and TRBJ2-2; the match to TRBD2 covers 13 bases. V was clipped by 7 bases and J by 1 base; unmatched bases: 18. CDR3 length: 20 amino acids. CDR1 GTSNPN and CDR2 SVGIG come from the germline V gene (reference sequence). The CDR3 loop is CASAVDSWTSGGRNTGELFF. The CDR3 region has the DNA TGTGCCTCGGCGGTGGACAGCTGGACTAGCGGGGGCCGGAACACCGGGGAGCTGTTTTTT.